Included here is one T cell receptor beta chain sequence, with context. Its antigen is unknown. The authors ran a second PCR of roughly 6 to 11 cycles using a sample-barcoded 5' primer and a J-beta primer mix. TCRdb redid the calling of the 5' RACE reads with MiXCR, one entry per CDR3 protein. The sample contains roughly 1.7 million distinct CDR3 sequences, around 35% of which appear only once. This record comes from a study of blood T cells in healthy people across ages. Whole-study context: T cells yielded about one barcoded beta molecule per two cells through template switching.

Study-wide results and caveats: It was held that diversity estimates obtained from one million T cells represented underestimates.

Each of the donors had roughly 9.4 milliliters of peripheral blood drawn into EDTA-treated Vacutainer tubes. The receptor's source is a woman between 25 and 40 years old in good health. Sequencing was carried out using blood.

The chain's CDR3 is CASSFEGIGTHQPQHF. The CDR3 region has the DNA TGTGCCAGCAGCTTCGAAGGTATCGGTACTCATCAGCCCCAGCATTTT. The chain links TRBV7-9 to TRBJ1-5; D not certain. CDR1 and CDR2 (germline): SEHNR, FQNEAQ (reference sequence). There are 16 residues in the CDR3. V lost 3 bases to trimming and J lost 5 bases, with 17 bases between them.